This T cell receptor beta chain appears in the sequencing data of a study of cytomegalovirus exposure and HLA in healthy donors. Primers included in the PCR were 60 Vbeta and 13 Jbeta primers. Produced via immunoSEQ multiplex PCR; TCRdb's table is partial and in-frame only. This sample has 210,000 or so clones, with about 80% found just once. The V gene lost 2 bases and the J gene lost 0 bases, with 8 bases spanning the gap. CDR3 length: 16 residues. In germline, CDR1 is SGHTA, CDR2 FQGTGA. The sequence derives from a middle-aged woman in good health and CMV-seronegative. The gene calls are TRBV7-3 and TRBJ1-6; D possibly corresponds to TRBD1 (5 bases). The specimen sequenced was PBMCs. DNA of the CDR3: TGTGCCAGCAGCTTAGACGGGGGCTCCTATAATTCACCCCTCCACTTT. This sequence encodes CASSLDGGSYNSPLHF. The full variable domain, its missing parts supplied by reference TRBV7-3 and TRBJ1-6, is GAGVSQTPSNKVTEKGKYVELRCDPISGHTALYWYRQSLGQGPEFLIYFQGTGAADDSGLPNDRFFAVRPEGSVSTLKIQRTERGDSAVYLCASSLDGGSYNSPLHFGNGTRLTVT.